A single sample gave rise to the 27 T cell receptor beta chains below, sequenced in a study of cytomegalovirus exposure and HLA in healthy donors. A multiplex PCR was run with 60 Vbeta primers and 13 Jbeta primers. Libraries were prepared by immunoSEQ multiplex PCR; TCRdb keeps only in-frame clonotypes and omits some of them. The profile shows 150,000 to 200,000 clones, roughly 80% of them singletons. The sequenced sample consisted of PBMCs. Every receptor here comes from a man aged 25-40 years in good health and CMV-seropositive.

This clone was detected only a few times. The chain carries TRBV11-2 and TRBJ2-7; D is perhaps TRBD2 (5 bases). The CDR3 sequence is 15 residues long. Looked up from germline, CDR1 is SGHAT and CDR2 is FQNNGV. The V end was cut by 2 bases, the J end by 5 bases, with 16 bases between. The CDR3 is CASSLLLGREHEQYF. In DNA, the CDR3 is TGTGCCAGCAGCTTACTACTCGGAAGGGAGCACGAGCAGTACTTC.

The gene calls are TRBV29-1 and TRBJ1-1; unclear D gene. The germline V and J ends were trimmed by 0 bases and 4 bases, with 9 bases remaining between them. The CDR3 is 13 amino acids. Looked up from germline, CDR1 is SQVTM and CDR2 is ANQGSEA. The DNA of the CDR3 is TGCAGCGTTGAAGAAAATATCGGCACTGAAGCTTTCTTT. It translates to CSVEENIGTEAFF.

The V and J genes are TRBV9 and TRBJ1-2; D is unresolved. V lost 0 bases to trimming and J lost 2 bases, with 11 bases between them. Germline V lookup: CDR1 SGDLS, CDR2 YYNGEE. The CDR3 sequence is 15 residues long. CDR3 amino acids: CASSVGLQPNYGYTF. The CDR3 nucleotides are TGTGCCAGCAGCGTAGGGTTACAGCCGAACTATGGCTACACCTTC.

This clone was counted between two and nine times. The V and J genes are TRBV29-1 and TRBJ1-3; D unclear. V was shortened by 4 bases and J by 0 bases, with 4 bases between the two germline ends. The germline V gene has CDR1 SQVTM and CDR2 ANQGSEA. This CDR3 has 12 residues. The CDR3 region is CSVVRSGNTIYF. The CDR3 region has the DNA TGCAGCGTTGTCCGCTCTGGAAACACCATATATTTT.

This clone occurred a few times. The chain has TRBV7-9 and TRBJ1-1; unclear D gene. Deletions cut 3 bases from V and 1 base from J, with 12 bases between. CDR1 SEHNR and CDR2 FQNEAQ come from the germline V gene (reference sequence). CDR3 length: 15 amino acids. This CDR3 reads CASSFVDLGNTEAFF. The CDR3 DNA sequence: TGTGCCAGCAGCTTTGTTGACTTAGGGAACACTGAAGCTTTCTTT.

The CDR3 region is CASSVPAWADTQYF. CDR3 DNA: TGTGCCAGCAGCGTACCAGCGTGGGCAGATACGCAGTATTTT. The chain is built from TRBV9 and TRBJ2-3; D gene uncertain. The CDR3 length is 14 residues. The V end was cut by 1 base, the J end by 4 bases, with 10 bases between. Germline V gene data show CDR1 as SGDLS and CDR2 as YYNGEE.

The V and J genes are TRBV7-8 and TRBJ2-7, with D possibly being TRBD1 (5 bases). The CDR3 length is 12 residues. Trimming removed 3 bases from V and 4 bases from J, with 7 bases in between. The V gene's germline CDR1 is SGHVS and CDR2 FQNEAQ. CDR3 amino acids: CASSFQGYEQYF. Here the CDR3 DNA reads TGTGCCAGCAGCTTTCAGGGATACGAGCAGTACTTC.

The rearrangement uses TRBV7-2 and TRBJ1-1; 9 bases agree with TRBD1. With V trimmed by 5 bases and J by 4 bases, 8 bases remained unmatched. Germline lookup yields CDR1 SGHTA and CDR2 FQGNSA. The length of the CDR3 is 15 residues. This chain's CDR3 is CASSQAQGAGTEAFF. CDR3 nucleotide sequence: TGTGCCAGCAGCCAGGCACAGGGGGCAGGCACTGAAGCTTTCTTT. Using reference TRBV7-2 and TRBJ1-1 for the parts outside the CDR3, the full variable domain is GAGVSQSPSNKVTEKGKDVELRCDPISGHTALYWYRQSLGQGLEFLIYFQGNSAPDKSGLPSDRFSAERTGGSVSTLTIQRTQQEDSAVYLCASSQAQGAGTEAFFGQGTRLTVV.

V gene TRBV11-3 combines with J gene TRBJ2-5, with a possible D match to TRBD1 (6 bases). Trimming pared 5 bases from V and 2 bases from J, leaving 12 bases between. This CDR3 is 14 amino acids long. CDR1 SGHNT and CDR2 YENEEA come from the germline V gene. The CDR3 sequence is CASSNRDFQETQYF. The CDR3 region has the DNA TGTGCCAGCAGCAACAGGGATTTTCAAGAGACCCAGTACTTC.

This chain connects TRBV6-6 to TRBJ2-5, with 8 bases that match TRBD2. From germline, CDR1 is MNHNY and CDR2 SVGAGI (reference sequence). This CDR3 is built from 16 residues. V lost 1 base and J lost 9; bases outside the gene matches: 13. The CDR3 spells CASSYFGGDPRRAQYF. The CDR3 DNA reads TGTGCCAGCAGTTACTTCGGGGGGGATCCGCGCCGGGCCCAGTACTTC.

This chain joins TRBV4-2 and TRBJ2-3, with 12 positions matching TRBD2. The CDR3 length is 18 residues. Germline CDR1 reads LGHNA; CDR2 reads YNFKEQ. The V gene end was trimmed by 1 base and the J gene end by 3 bases; junction bases not matched to a gene: 8. The CDR3 sequence is CASSQGLAGGPTTDTQYF. The CDR3 DNA is TGTGCCAGCAGCCAAGGGCTAGCGGGGGGGCCTACGACAGATACGCAGTATTTT.

This chain uses TRBV7-8 with TRBJ1-1, with TRBD1 matching 8 bases. The junction had 3 bases not matched to a gene; V was cut back by 4 bases and J by 2 bases. The CDR3 consists of 14 residues. Germline CDR1 SGHVS, CDR2 FQNEAQ. The chain's CDR3 is CASSWGQVNTEAFF. As DNA, the CDR3 is TGTGCCAGCAGCTGGGGACAGGTTAACACTGAAGCTTTCTTT.

This clone has more than one count but fewer than ten. This chain links TRBV7-8 with TRBJ2-7, with 9 bases fitting TRBD1. Germline loops: CDR1 SGHVS, CDR2 FQNEAQ. V dropped 5 bases and J dropped 6; count of bases not matched to a gene: 8. The CDR3 covers 14 residues. The CDR3 region has the DNA TGTGCCAGCAGCCACCGACAGGGGGTTCGCGAGCAGTACTTC. This gives the protein CASSHRQGVREQYF.

This chain links TRBV7-6 with TRBJ1-5; D is undetermined. The germline CDR1 and CDR2 sequences are SGHVS and FNYEAQ. Trimming took 5 bases from V and 1 from J, leaving 6 bases between them. CDR3 length equals 13 residues. In DNA form, the CDR3 reads TGTGCCAGCAGCGTCCAAAGCAATCAGCCCCAGCATTTT. Translating gives CASSVQSNQPQHF.

The chain recombines TRBV5-4 with TRBJ2-2; 9 bases line up with TRBD2. The CDR3 runs 15 residues. Germline V gene data show CDR1 as SGHNT and CDR2 as YYREEE (reference sequence). The junction had 7 bases not matched to a gene; V was cut back by 4 bases and J by 6 bases. The CDR3 region has the DNA TGTGCCAGCAGCCCGGGCAGCGGGGGGCCCGGGGAGCTGTTTTTT. This gives the protein CASSPGSGGPGELFF.

This chain joins TRBV19 and TRBJ2-3; 7 nucleotides agree with TRBD2. This CDR3 is built from 14 residues. After removal of 10 bases from V and 3 bases from J, the junction contained 10 bases not matched to a gene. Germline V CDR1 and CDR2: LNHDA, SQIVND (reference sequence). The CDR3 DNA sequence: TGTGCCACGCGGGGGTGGGGGGGTACAGATACGCAGTATTTT. Translated: CATRGWGGTDTQYF.

The V and J genes are TRBV5-4 and TRBJ1-2, with 7 nucleotides matching TRBD1. This CDR3 spans 14 amino acids. After removal of 3 bases from V and 6 bases from J, the junction contained 8 bases not matched to a gene. Germline V gene lookup returns CDR1 SGHNT and CDR2 YYREEE (reference sequence). The CDR3 spells CASSYGQAQDGYTF. The DNA of the CDR3 is TGTGCCAGCAGCTACGGACAGGCGCAGGATGGCTACACCTTC.

This clone has only one observation. This chain uses TRBV7-8 with TRBJ2-1; a possible D gene is TRBD1 (6 bases). The CDR3 sequence is 15 residues long. Trimming shortened V by 4 bases and J by 4 bases, and 14 bases separated the two germline ends. The germline V gene has CDR1 SGHVS and CDR2 FQNEAQ. CDR3 region: CASSSGQRRYNEQFF. The CDR3 DNA sequence: TGTGCCAGCAGCTCAGGACAGCGAAGATACAATGAGCAGTTCTTC.

The V call is TRBV30, the J call TRBJ1-2, with 11 bases that match TRBD1. The CDR3 spans 16 residues. The junction had 13 bases not matched to a gene; V was cut back by 6 bases and J by 4 bases. Per the germline V gene, CDR1 is GTSNPN and CDR2 is SVGIG (reference sequence). This CDR3 is CACVRDRGGPVYGYTF. In nucleotides, the CDR3 is TGTGCCTGCGTCCGGGACAGGGGGGGCCCAGTCTATGGCTACACCTTC.

The chain combines TRBV19 with TRBJ1-1; possibly TRBD1 for D (6 bases). CDR1 LNHDA and CDR2 SQIVND come from the germline V gene (reference sequence). CDR3 length equals 14 residues. V dropped 7 bases and J dropped 2 bases, with 14 bases sitting between them. The CDR3: CASTTGRGNTEAFF. CDR3 DNA sequence: TGTGCCAGTACCACGGGCAGGGGAAACACTGAAGCTTTCTTT.

The V gene is TRBV27, the J gene TRBJ1-1; 8 bases line up with TRBD1. The CDR3 totals 14 residues. Germline loops: CDR1 MNHEY, CDR2 SMNVEV (reference sequence). Trimming at V came to 5 bases and at J to 1 base, leaving 3 bases not matched to a gene. The CDR3 loop reads CASSPGTGNTEAFF. CDR3 bases: TGTGCCAGCAGTCCAGGGACAGGGAACACTGAAGCTTTCTTT.

The rearrangement uses TRBV7-3 and TRBJ2-2; TRBD2 might be the D (6 bases). The CDR3 has 17 residues. Germline V gene lookup returns CDR1 SGHTA and CDR2 FQGTGA. Trimming took off 5 bases at V and 5 bases at J, with 21 bases between the two ends. The CDR3 nucleotides read TGTGCCAGCAGCGATTCCGGGGCCCCCGGGGGAACCGGGGAGCTGTTTTTT. Its translation: CASSDSGAPGGTGELFF.

The chain employs TRBV6-1 and TRBJ2-3, with D unclear. Trimming removed 5 bases at V and 3 bases at J, with 9 bases between. CDR3 length equals 13 residues. Germline CDR1 and CDR2: MNHNS and SASEGT. Here the CDR3 reads CASSFRETDTQYF. DNA for the CDR3: TGTGCCAGCAGTTTCCGAGAAACAGATACGCAGTATTTT.

The chain carries TRBV5-1 and TRBJ2-2, with TRBD2 matching 11 bases. Looked up from germline, CDR1 is SGHRS and CDR2 is YFSETQ. This CDR3 region has 16 residues. With 4 bases clipped from V and 6 bases from J, the junction kept 8 bases outside the gene matches. The CDR3 nucleotides read TGCGCCAGCAGCCCCGGGACTAGCGGAACGCCCGGGGAGCTGTTTTTT. Amino acid sequence: CASSPGTSGTPGELFF.

The genes are TRBV14 and TRBJ2-7, with D tentatively TRBD2 (5 bases). The CDR3 has 13 amino acids. V gave up 1 base and J gave up 7 bases, with 11 bases separating them. The V gene's germline CDR1 is SGHDN and CDR2 FVKESK. CDR3 amino acids: CASSQARDWEQYF. In DNA form, the CDR3 reads TGTGCCAGCAGCCAAGCCCGGGATTGGGAGCAGTACTTC.

The chain links TRBV5-5 to TRBJ1-6; a possible D gene is TRBD1 (6 bases). Germline CDR1 is SGHKS and CDR2 is YYEKEE (reference sequence). V was shortened by 5 bases and J by 5 bases, with 11 bases between the two germline ends. The CDR3 consists of 14 residues. The CDR3 spells CASRWTEDNSPLHF. Written as DNA, the CDR3 is TGTGCCAGCAGATGGACAGAAGATAATTCACCCCTCCACTTT.

In this sample, this clone turned up a few times. CDR3 protein: CASSPDRGFGYTF. CDR3 sequence (DNA): TGCGCCAGCAGCCCGGACAGGGGGTTTGGCTACACCTTC. The V call is TRBV5-1, the J call TRBJ1-2; 10 nucleotides match TRBD1. V lost 4 bases, J lost 7 bases, and 4 bases stayed unmatched. Per germline, CDR1 SGHRS and CDR2 YFSETQ. CDR3 length: 13 amino acids.